This TCR beta chain was sequenced for a study of blood T cell repertoires in COVID-19. TCRdb's table, derived via immunoSEQ multiplex PCR, lists solely in-frame clones and lacks some. The sample has 250,000 to 350,000 clones; more than 80% are singletons. Germline V lookup: CDR1 SNHLY, CDR2 FYNNEI. The junction had 12 bases not matched to a gene; V was cut back by 6 bases and J by 7 bases. This CDR3 has 14 residues. Sample: peripheral blood. This clonotype originated in a woman aged 25 to 39 with active or convalescent COVID-19. The gene calls are TRBV2 and TRBJ2-7; TRBD1 matches 7 bases. The CDR3 bases are TGTGCCAGCAGCGAGGACAGGACCCCTAGGGAGCAGTACTTC. It encodes CASSEDRTPREQYF.